This T cell receptor beta chain came from a study of blood T cell repertoires in COVID-19. Study overall: Samples taken during acute and convalescent COVID-19 were collected in the United States, Italy and Spain. Sample material is recorded as cDNA or gDNA derived from T cells, B-cell-depleted T cells, or PBMCs.

Original processing notes: Reference gene primer amplification gave nucleated cell count estimates. Assay: immunoSEQ multiplex PCR; the TCRdb copy retains only in-frame clones and omits some. From that table come the V and J calls and clone size; the DNA was used to work out D and trimming. The table has over 55,000 clones, roughly 87% seen once. V was clipped by 3 bases and J by 3 bases, with 14 bases between them. The germline CDR1 and CDR2 sequences are LNHNV and YYDKDF (reference sequence). The CDR3 is 15 amino acids. Input material: peripheral blood. The source is a woman older than 75 with COVID-19, enrolled during active disease. The chain joins TRBV15 to TRBJ2-5; no firm D call. In nucleotides, the CDR3 is TGTGCCACCAGCAGCGGCGGCCGTACTAAAGAGACCCAGTACTTC. Protein sequence: CATSSGGRTKETQYF.